Sequencing of this T cell receptor beta chain was carried out in a study of brain T cells in children with intractable seizures. CDR3 length: 14 residues. V lost 4 bases and J 4 bases, leaving 14 bases between the germline ends. The germline V gene has CDR1 SGHNT and CDR2 YYREEE (reference sequence). Study results and caveats: Only CDR3 sequence similarity suggested viral specificity, without known HCMV serostatus.

Comment on this clone: Its cognate antigen is unknown.

TCRdb's table, derived via immunoSEQ multiplex PCR, lists solely in-frame clones and lacks some. The sample includes roughly 110,000 clones, 85% to 95% seen only once; the top ten take 3.8%. Only cases whose brain tissue showed the highest T cell transcript signatures were sequenced. Pre-surgery treatment included at least one anti-epileptic drug. The chain links TRBV5-4 to TRBJ2-5; maybe TRBD1 (8 bases). Sequenced material: peripheral blood, taken at surgery. The receptor comes from a boy under three years old with hemimegalencephaly and intractable seizures. This CDR3 is CASSATGEGETQYF. The CDR3 nucleotides are TGTGCCAGCAGCGCGACAGGGGAGGGAGAGACCCAGTACTTC.